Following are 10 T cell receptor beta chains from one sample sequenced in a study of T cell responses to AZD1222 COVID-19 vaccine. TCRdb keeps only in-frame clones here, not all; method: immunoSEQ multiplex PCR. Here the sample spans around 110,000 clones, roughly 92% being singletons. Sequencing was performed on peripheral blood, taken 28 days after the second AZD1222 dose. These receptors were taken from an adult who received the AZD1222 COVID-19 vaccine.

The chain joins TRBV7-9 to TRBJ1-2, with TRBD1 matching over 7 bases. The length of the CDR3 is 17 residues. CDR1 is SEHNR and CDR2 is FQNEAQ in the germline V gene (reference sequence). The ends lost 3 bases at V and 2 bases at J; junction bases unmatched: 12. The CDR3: CASSLGPGQGENYGYTF. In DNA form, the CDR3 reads TGTGCCAGCAGCTTGGGACCCGGGCAGGGGGAAAACTATGGCTACACCTTC.

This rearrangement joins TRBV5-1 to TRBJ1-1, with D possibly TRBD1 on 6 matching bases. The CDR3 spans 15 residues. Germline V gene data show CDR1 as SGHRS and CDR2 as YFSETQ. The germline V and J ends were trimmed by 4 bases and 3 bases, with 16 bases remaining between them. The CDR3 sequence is CASSTRTADDTEAFF. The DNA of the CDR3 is TGCGCCAGCAGCACAAGGACAGCTGACGACACTGAAGCTTTCTTT.

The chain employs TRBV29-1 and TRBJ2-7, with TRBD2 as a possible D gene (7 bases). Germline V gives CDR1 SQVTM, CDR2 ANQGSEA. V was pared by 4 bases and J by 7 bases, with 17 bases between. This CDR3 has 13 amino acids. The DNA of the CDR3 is TGCAGCGTTGTGGGGGCGGGAGTGGAAGAGCAGTACTTC. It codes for CSVVGAGVEEQYF.

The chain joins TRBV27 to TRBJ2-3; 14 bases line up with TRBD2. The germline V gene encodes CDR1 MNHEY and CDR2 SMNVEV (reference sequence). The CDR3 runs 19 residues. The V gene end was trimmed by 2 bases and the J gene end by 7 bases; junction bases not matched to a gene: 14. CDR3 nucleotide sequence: TGTGCCAGCAGTTTACCCTTGGGACTAGCGGGAGCGGGACCAAATACGCAGTATTTT. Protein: CASSLPLGLAGAGPNTQYF.

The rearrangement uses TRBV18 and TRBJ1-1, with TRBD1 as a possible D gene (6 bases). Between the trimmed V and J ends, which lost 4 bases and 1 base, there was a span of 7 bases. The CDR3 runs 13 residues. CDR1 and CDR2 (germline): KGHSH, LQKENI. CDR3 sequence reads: CASSQGQNTEAFF. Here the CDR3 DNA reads TGTGCCAGCTCACAGGGACAGAACACTGAAGCTTTCTTT.

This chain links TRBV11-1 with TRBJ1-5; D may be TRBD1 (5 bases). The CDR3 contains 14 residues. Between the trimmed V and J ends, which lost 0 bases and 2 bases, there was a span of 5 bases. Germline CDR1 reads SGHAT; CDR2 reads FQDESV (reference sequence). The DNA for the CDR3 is TGTGCCAGCAGCTTAGCAGGGGGCAATCAGCCCCAGCATTTT. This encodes CASSLAGGNQPQHF.

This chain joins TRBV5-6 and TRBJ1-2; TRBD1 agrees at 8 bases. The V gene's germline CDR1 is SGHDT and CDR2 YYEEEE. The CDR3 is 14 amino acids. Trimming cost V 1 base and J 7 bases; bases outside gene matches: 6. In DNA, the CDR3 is TGTGCCAGCAGCTTGCGGGCAGGGGGCAGTGGCTACACCTTC. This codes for CASSLRAGGSGYTF.

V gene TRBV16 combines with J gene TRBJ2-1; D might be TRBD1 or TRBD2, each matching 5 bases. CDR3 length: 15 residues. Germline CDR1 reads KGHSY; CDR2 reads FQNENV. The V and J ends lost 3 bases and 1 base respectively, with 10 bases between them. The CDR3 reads CASSQPGRSYNEQFF. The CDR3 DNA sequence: TGTGCCAGCAGCCAGCCGGGACGATCCTACAATGAGCAGTTCTTC. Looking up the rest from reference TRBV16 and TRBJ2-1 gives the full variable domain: GEEVAQTPKHLVRGEGQKAKLYCAPIKGHSYVFWYQQVLKNEFKFLISFQNENVFDETGMPKERFSAKCLPNSPCSLEIQATKLEDSAVYFCASSQPGRSYNEQFFGPGTRLTVL.

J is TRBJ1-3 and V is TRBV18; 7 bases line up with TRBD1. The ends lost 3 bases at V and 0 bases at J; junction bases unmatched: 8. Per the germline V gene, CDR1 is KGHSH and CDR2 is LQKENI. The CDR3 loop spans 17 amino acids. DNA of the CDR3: TGTGCCAGCTCACCGTTCCAGACAGGGCACTCTGGAAACACCATATATTTT. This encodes CASSPFQTGHSGNTIYF.

CDR3 coding DNA: TGTGCCAGCAGGGATTCAGGGGGCACTGAAGCTTTCTTT. Translated, it gives CASRDSGGTEAFF. The J gene is TRBJ1-1, the V gene TRBV6-5, with 7 bases fitting TRBD1. CDR3 length equals 13 residues. Germline V CDR1 and CDR2: MNHEY, SVGAGI. J lost 4 bases, V lost 6 bases, and 5 bases had no gene match.